What follows is one T cell receptor (beta chain) and its context. Its binding antigen is unknown. Per-nucleotide qualities are absent, and no much larger clonotype sits a single base away. There are 15 amino acids in the CDR3, from cysteine to phenylalanine inclusive. Solely the CDR3 DNA is kept, with 45 bases framed from the first base. V is cut by 0 bases and J by 0 bases, and the space between the germline ends is 6 bases. CDR1 and CDR2 were assigned from the germline V gene as ENHRY and SYGVKD. Libraries came from the immunoSEQ multiplex PCR assay. The multiplex PCR relied on a mix of 60 forward primers for TCR Vbeta segments and 13 reverse primers for TCR Jbeta segments. The CDR3 region of rearranged TCR beta genes was amplified from genomic DNA by a multiplex PCR assay. The amplified TCR beta libraries were sequenced on the Illumina HiSeq System as 87-base-pair reads. On the study's bioinformatics: A later analysis counted 75 million to 100 million unique TCR beta chains across the 650 to 800 repertoires, and roughly 9.9 million of these chains were shared by at least two donors. Raw reads were error-corrected and collapsed into unique sequences with a nearest-neighbor algorithm that merged closely related sequences to remove PCR and sequencing errors. CDR3 sequences were aligned to IMGT reference sequences to assign V, D and J gene segments. For a sequence to be retained, at least a six-nucleotide match to both a V gene segment and a J gene segment was required. A rearrangement was called productive if the CDR3 had no stop codons and remained in frame with V and J, and every other rearrangement was called non-productive. CDR3 was defined according to IMGT convention as the region running from the second conserved V-encoded cysteine to the conserved J-encoded phenylalanine. The earlier analysis of 500 to 650 of the donors excluded any sequence lacking an unambiguous match to a single V gene segment. In an earlier analysis of 587 of the donors, V segments were called functional above 56.7% productive rearrangements and were called segregating when the between-donor standard deviation exceeded 5%. To diagnose cytomegalovirus status from the catalog of TCR beta chain sequences, a statistical classification framework was built. In a later analysis, TCR nucleotide sequences were compared against IMGT/GENE-DB human TR gene sequences so that V and J genes could be assigned. Using the TCRdist pipeline, a later analysis assigned CDR3 sequences along with most-parsimonious VDJ recombination scenarios. In a later analysis, each TCR beta chain was defined by its CDR3 amino acid sequence together with its V-gene family, and reads lacking a unique V-gene family were excluded. A later analysis removed roughly 590 highly shared, low-generation-probability nucleotide sequences to deal with suspected cross-contamination and a sequencing artifact. A later analysis calculated a clonal expansion index for each public chain from normalized within-repertoire ranks of inferred template counts. A later analysis computed generation probabilities with a VDJ recombination model fitted to out-of-frame rearrangements, and checked the results against IGoR. A later analysis scored TCR-TCR, TCR-HLA and TCR-CMV co-occurrence with hypergeometric tests, applying a repertoire-size bias correction to TCR pairs. A later analysis estimated false discovery rates by permuting HLA or CMV assignments 20 times. In a later analysis, co-occurring TCRs were grouped using DBSCAN, and TCRdist sequence similarity was added for clustering within HLA-allele-positive subsets. For co-occurrence clustering, repertoires with fewer than 30,000 or more than 120,000 public chains were excluded, along with four to six repertoires with anomalous nucleotide sharing. Here the immuneACCESS table is served through TCRdb, limited to in-frame sequences with V and J called. Missing clones are a known gap in these copies; in checked studies unresolved V genes cover under half, and the rest lacks a known reason. V and J calls and clone size follow that table, whereas D and trimming were derived from the DNA. Present in this sample are roughly 190,000 clones, around 75% of which were seen just once. The ten largest make up about 3% of the sample.

In total, approximately 690 healthy bone marrow donors made up the cohort. At the time of sampling, all cohort members were nominally healthy, though unrecorded immune exposures were likely present. The donor was CMV seronegative and was included in the group of several hundred seronegative cohort members. Each donor provided a peripheral blood sample, and peripheral blood mononuclear cells were used for TCR beta sequencing. The Qiagen DNeasy Blood Extraction Kit was used to extract genomic DNA from the blood cell samples. This sample was taken from a study of cytomegalovirus exposure and HLA in healthy donors (TCRdb year 2017). For the study in its entirety: In an earlier analysis of under 750 of the donors, about 260 Gb of sequence data and 100 million or so unique TCR beta sequences from 150 million to 200 million T cells were reported. Approximately 300 gigabases of sequencing data and around 85 million unique TCR sequences made up an early release that covered several hundred HLA-typed donors. Of the approximately 400 genotyped donors, 65% to 90% were placed in the genetic ancestry cluster associated with self-reported Caucasian donors. The aim of the study was to test whether cataloging public T cell receptors could identify signatures of past pathogen exposure. The study profiled the T cell repertoires of under 700 subjects by immunosequencing and related them to cytomegalovirus serostatus. Along with the roughly 700-subject first cohort, a separate validation cohort of about 110 different subjects was used. High-throughput TCR immunosequencing, statistical association of individual TCRs with disease status, and machine learning were combined to predict cytomegalovirus infection status. To study patterns of TCR occurrence, a later analysis re-analyzed previously published TCR beta repertoires from hundreds of donors and added high-resolution HLA genotyping. In the later analysis, no new phenotypic data were used to find candidate immune exposures; instead, reliance was placed on TCR beta sequences and their occurrence across donors. An earlier analysis of some 500 of the donors used high-throughput TCR beta sequencing to judge whether each TCR beta V gene segment behaved as functional or pseudogenic. Alongside the repertoire data, information on donor age, sex, ethnicity and CMV serostatus was compiled. A later genetic analysis used genome-wide SNP genotypes for about 55% of the 666 donors, treating that subset as a discovery cohort. All discovery cohort repertoires had been generated on a single sequencing platform. HLA typing included class I and class II loci at four-digit resolution. Typing coverage differed by locus: A, B, C, DRB1 and DQB1 were typed in about 620-630 donors, DQA1 in 500 to 550, DPA1 in around 600, and DPB1 in 450 to 490. A handful of DR-DQ haplotypes were handled as single units for association and clustering because linkage in the cohort was strong. Across around 400 genotyped donors of the cohort, an average of 235,054 unique TCR beta nucleotide sequences per donor were sequenced, and roughly 20% of those sequences were non-productive. Beyond this particular receptor, the publication reports: Cytomegalovirus status was reported to be diagnosed by the classifier with high specificity and sensitivity in both the original and validation cohorts. When HLA alleles, especially DR and DQ, strongly co-occurred, TCR associations were difficult to assign to individual alleles. Presence/absence analyses assumed roughly uniform sequencing depth across donors, an assumption that may not hold. In vitro tests confirmed that a few of the cytomegalovirus-associated TCR beta chains recognize cytomegalovirus antigens. Because counts were too low, roughly 17 rarely observed V segments, including chromosome 9 orphons, were left out of the earlier analysis of 587 of the donors. Immune exposure information for the cohort was limited to CMV serostatus. Some IMGT-functional V segments, including TRBV6-2 and TRBV6-3, could not be distinguished by the 87-base-pair reads and were therefore excluded. The cohort was sequenced for TCR beta chains only, and without alpha or paired-chain data the features that could be detected were limited. In a later analysis, HLA-associated TCR beta chains showed more clonal expansion and lower generation probabilities than non-associated chains that were equally common. Linkage disequilibrium might explain the correlated functional status among segregating V segments, but an unknown experimental factor could not be excluded. According to a later genetic analysis, donors in an Asian-associated ancestry cluster had fewer N-insertions in productive TCRs than the roughly 700-donor mean. While some public TCRs were present in many individuals, most TCR sequences turned up only very rarely across donors. A group of highly shared sequence variants was considered likely to be a technical artifact of the sequencing pipeline. Because HLA typing was missing for some donors at each locus, association tests included only the typed subset. Broadly in line with IMGT annotations, most TCR beta V segments showed up in productive rearrangements about 87% or about 30% of the time in an earlier analysis of under 700 of the donors. In a later analysis, around 17,000 TCR beta sequences were associated with specific HLA alleles at a false discovery rate of 0.05. The authors suggested that the approach could potentially be generalized to other disease states and immunological phenotypes. The study gave a list of 150 to 200 TCR beta chains associated with cytomegalovirus. A later genetic analysis associated a missense DCLRE1C variant with V-gene and J-gene trimming of TCR beta chains, and an independent cohort replicated the association. In a later analysis, several top co-occurrence clusters were reported to appear linked to parvovirus B19, influenza, CMV and Epstein-Barr virus. A later analysis found that TCR association rates varied across HLA loci, with DRB1 alleles showing the most associated TCRs and HLA-C alleles the fewest. A later analysis found that most CMV-associated TCR beta chains appeared HLA-restricted, with HLA associations seemingly driven largely by CMV exposure. A further reported finding was that TCR beta sequences accurately predicted the HLA-A and HLA-B alleles for most subjects in the first cohort.

The receptor comes from a female donor in good health and CMV-seronegative. The specimen sequenced was PBMCs. The chain joins TRBV10-3 to TRBJ2-1, with no confidently assigned D gene. The base sequence is TGTGCCATCAGTGAGTCTGAGAGCTCCTACAATGAGCAGTTCTTC. This is translated as CAISESESSYNEQFF.